Listed here is a single T cell receptor (beta chain). This sample was taken from a study of blood T cell repertoires in COVID-19. In the study overall: Samples taken during acute and convalescent COVID-19 were collected in the United States, Italy and Spain.

The trim removed 6 bases at V and 5 bases at J, leaving 18 bases unmatched. This CDR3 region has 17 residues. Germline CDR1 reads LGHDT; CDR2 reads YNNKEL (reference sequence). Authors' processing steps: Estimated nucleated cell counts came from reference gene primer amplification. Repertoires were generated with immunoSEQ multiplex PCR, while TCRdb's copy carries only in-frame clones and drops some. V, J and clone size are those of that table, while D and trimming were read from the DNA. The repertoire holds 70,000 or so clones, with 87% as singletons. This chain joins TRBV3-1 (or the pseudogene TRBV3-2) and TRBJ2-5; 7 bases are shared with TRBD1. This clonotype was obtained from a woman aged 45-59 years with acute or convalescent COVID-19. Specimen: peripheral blood. CDR3 protein: CASRADRAREGEETQYF. Here the CDR3 DNA reads TGTGCCAGCAGGGCCGACAGGGCAAGAGAGGGTGAGGAGACCCAGTACTTC.